These T cell receptor beta chains were read from a single sample in a study of spatial heterogeneity in lung cancer. TCRdb reprocessed the 5' RACE reads with MiXCR, giving one entry per CDR3 protein. The sample comprises 4,500 to 6,000 distinct CDR3 sequences, 7.8% of which are singletons, and more than 15% rests with the top ten. Sample: lung tumor tissue, taken at surgery. The receptor set was obtained from a female donor with early-stage non-small cell lung cancer. Each CDR3 is given with its conserved first and last residue. A D gene is named only where the DNA matches it firmly. Only some rows state a clone size, as once, few, many or a class for expanded clones.

>14|many|-|TRBJ1-5|TRBV14
TGTGCCAGCAGCCCCCCGGGGGCCAGGGGGCCCCAGCATTTT
CASSPPGARGPQHF
>16|many|-|TRBJ2-2|TRBV5-1
TGCGCCAGCAGCTTGGCGGGGGCTGGAAACACCGAGGAGCTGTTTTTT
CASSLAGAGNTEELFF
>17|medium-sized|-|TRBJ1-5|TRBV6-5
TGTGCCAGCAGTTACTCGTGGGATCCCGCCAGCAATCAGCCCCAGCATTTT
CASSYSWDPASNQPQHF
>15|medium-sized|-|TRBJ1-2|TRBV6-2/TRBV6-3
TGTGCCAGCAGGACGGGACAAGGATCCACCTATGGCTACACCTTC
CASRTGQGSTYGYTF
>14|medium-sized|-|TRBJ2-6|TRBV6-2/TRBV6-3
TGTGCCAGCAGTTACGGTTCTGGGGCCAACGTCCTGACTTTC
CASSYGSGANVLTF
>12|many|-|TRBJ2-5|TRBV6-5
TGTGCTATAGGAGGGGCGCGTGAGACCCAGTACTTC
CAIGGARETQYF
>17|many|-|TRBJ2-2|TRBV5-5
TGTGCCAGCAGCTTGGGCTTGGCAGGGACGAGCACCGGGGAGCTGTTTTTT
CASSLGLAGTSTGELFF
>15|many|-|TRBJ2-1|TRBV4-3
TGCGCCAGCAGCCATGAAACGGGAACGAGCAATGAGCAGTTCTTC
CASSHETGTSNEQFF
>16|-|-|TRBJ2-7|TRBV2
TGTGCCAGCACGAAGGGGGGGTCCACCTTCTCCTACGAGCAGTACTTC
CASTKGGSTFSYEQYF
>17|medium-sized|TRBD1|TRBJ2-2|TRBV7-2
TGTGCCAGCAGCCCCGGGGACAGGGGCGGATTTACCGGGGAGCTGTTTTTT
CASSPGDRGGFTGELFF
>12|many|-|TRBJ2-3|TRBV3-1
TGTGCCAGCAGCGGGACTCCAGATACGCAGTATTTT
CASSGTPDTQYF
>17|medium-sized|TRBD2|TRBJ2-3|TRBV7-7
TGTGCCAGCAGCCCCGATAGCGGGGGGGCACTCACAGATACGCAGTATTTT
CASSPDSGGALTDTQYF
>15|medium-sized|TRBD1|TRBJ2-1|TRBV6-1
TGTGCCAGCATATTTAGACCGGGACAGTACAATGAGCAGTTCTTC
CASIFRPGQYNEQFF
>20|many|-|TRBJ2-2|TRBV7-9
TGTGCCAGCGCAAAGCCACTTCGACTTCGAGGGACACCGAACACCGGGGAGCTGTTTTTT
CASAKPLRLRGTPNTGELFF
>15|medium-sized|TRBD2|TRBJ2-1|TRBV18
TGTGCCAGCTCACTGGGACTAGCGGGAAATCGTGAGCAGTTCTTC
CASSLGLAGNREQFF
>13|medium-sized|-|TRBJ2-3|TRBV9
TGTGCCAGCAGCGTAGCTGGCACAGATACGCAGTATTTT
CASSVAGTDTQYF
>15|many|-|TRBJ1-2|TRBV21-1
TGTGCCAGCAGCAAAGAGAGGCAGCGTAACTATGGCTACACCTTC
CASSKERQRNYGYTF
>17|medium-sized|TRBD1|TRBJ2-6|TRBV12-5
TGTGCTAGTGTTTCATGGACAGGGGGCTCTGGGGCCAACGTCCTGACTTTC
CASVSWTGGSGANVLTF
>17|medium-sized|-|TRBJ2-1|TRBV4-1
TGCGCCAGCAGCCGTACCCTTAATTCTCCTCTCGACCATGAGCAGTTCTTC
CASSRTLNSPLDHEQFF
>11|medium-sized|-|TRBJ2-1|TRBV12-5
TGTGCTAGTGGTTTGCGGGGCGAGCAGTTCTTC
CASGLRGEQFF
>15|medium-sized|TRBD2|TRBJ2-4|TRBV28
TGTGCCAGCAGTTCCCCAGCGGGAATGGGAAACATTCAGTACTTC
CASSSPAGMGNIQYF
>15|many|-|TRBJ1-4|TRBV10-3
TGTGCCATCAGTGACCCGACGAGGGGTATCGAAAAACTGTTTTTT
CAISDPTRGIEKLFF
>12|-|-|TRBJ1-1|TRBV12-3/TRBV12-4
TGTGCCAGCAGTTTTTTGAACACTGAAGCTTTCTTT
CASSFLNTEAFF
>14|many|-|TRBJ2-3|TRBV7-8
TGTGCCAGCAGCTTAGTACTACTCTTGGATACGCAGTATTTT
CASSLVLLLDTQYF
>17|few|TRBD2|TRBJ2-2|TRBV7-9
TGTGCCAGCAGCTTTTCTCTTGGCGGGAGTGACACCGGGGAGCTGTTTTTT
CASSFSLGGSDTGELFF
>12|many|-|TRBJ2-1|TRBV15
TGTGCCACCGGCCAGAATAGCAATGAGCAGTTCTTC
CATGQNSNEQFF
>13|medium-sized|-|TRBJ2-5|TRBV10-3
TGTGCCATCAGTGGGAGCCACGGGGAGACCCAGTACTTC
CAISGSHGETQYF
>15|medium-sized|-|TRBJ1-5|TRBV27
TGTGCCAGCAGTTCGGGAACCAGGGCCCGGCAGCCCCAGCATTTT
CASSSGTRARQPQHF
>15|many|TRBD2|TRBJ2-1|TRBV20-1
TGCAGTGCTCCCCGGACTAGCGGGGGGAACAATGAGCAGTTCTTC
CSAPRTSGGNNEQFF
>14|many|-|TRBJ2-1|TRBV5-5
TGTGCCAGCAGCCCTGGACAGCTTTACAATGAGCAGTTCTTC
CASSPGQLYNEQFF
>12|medium-sized|-|TRBJ2-3|TRBV29-1
TGCAGCTCAGGACAGATCACAGATACGCAGTATTTT
CSSGQITDTQYF
>15|few|-|TRBJ2-2|TRBV7-4
TGTGCCAGCAGCTTAAGTCATGGGTACACCGGGGAGCTGTTTTTT
CASSLSHGYTGELFF
>12|-|-|TRBJ1-1|TRBV20-1
TGCAGTGTACCGGGATCGAACACTGAAGCTTTCTTT
CSVPGSNTEAFF
>14|many|-|TRBJ2-3|TRBV7-2
TGTGCCAGCAGCTTGCCGGAGGGGGCAGATACGCAGTATTTT
CASSLPEGADTQYF
>14|many|TRBD1|TRBJ1-2|TRBV6-6
TGTGCCAGCAGCCGACAGGGGAGTACGTATGGCTACACCTTC
CASSRQGSTYGYTF
>16|-|TRBD2|TRBJ2-7|TRBV28
TGTGCCAGCAGTTGGGAACCCGGGAGGTCCCTCTACGAGCAGTACTTC
CASSWEPGRSLYEQYF
>12|many|-|TRBJ2-3|TRBV3-1
TGTGCCAGCAGTGTCAGCACAGATACGCAGTATTTT
CASSVSTDTQYF
>11|medium-sized|-|TRBJ1-6|TRBV12-3/TRBV12-4
TGTGCCAGCAGACACGGGGGGGTTCTCCACTTT
CASRHGGVLHF
>12|many|-|TRBJ1-1|TRBV10-3
TGTGCCATCAGTGAGTCAGGGGGGGAAGCTTTCTTT
CAISESGGEAFF
>14|medium-sized|-|TRBJ1-5|TRBV30
TGTGCCTGGAGTGTAGGCAGTCCCAATCAGCCCCAGCATTTT
CAWSVGSPNQPQHF
>15|medium-sized|-|TRBJ2-2|TRBV18
TGTGCCAGCTCACCATCACCGGGGACTTCCGGGGAGCTGTTTTTT
CASSPSPGTSGELFF
>13|many|TRBD1|TRBJ2-1|TRBV6-2/TRBV6-3
TGTGCCAGCAGAGGACAGGGAGTTAATGAGCAGTTCTTC
CASRGQGVNEQFF
>13|medium-sized|-|TRBJ1-3|TRBV2
TGTGCCAGCGTGACTGGACAGGGAAACACCATATATTTT
CASVTGQGNTIYF
>14|few|-|TRBJ2-1|TRBV29-1
TGCAGCGTTCTCCGGGACCCAAACTCCAATGAGCAGTTCTTC
CSVLRDPNSNEQFF
>17|-|TRBD1|TRBJ2-1|TRBV7-2
TGTGCCAGCAGCCGCCGGACAGGGGGCACCTCCTACAATGAGCAGTTCTTC
CASSRRTGGTSYNEQFF
>15|many|TRBD1|TRBJ1-2|TRBV9
TGTGCCAGCAGCGTAGGTCTCAGGGGGGAAGATGGCTACACCTTC
CASSVGLRGEDGYTF
>14|-|TRBD2|TRBJ2-1|TRBV4-3
TGCGCCAGCAGCCAAGTTGCTAGCGGTCATGAGCAGTTCTTC
CASSQVASGHEQFF
>17|medium-sized|TRBD1|TRBJ2-1|TRBV20-1
TGCAGTGCTAGGAAAAAACAGGGGACAGGGTCCTACAATGAGCAGTTCTTC
CSARKKQGTGSYNEQFF
>13|many|-|TRBJ1-5|TRBV10-3
TGTGCCATCGGGGGGAGTAGCAATCAGCCCCAGCATTTT
CAIGGSSNQPQHF
>12|medium-sized|-|TRBJ1-5|TRBV5-4
TGTGCCAGCAGCTTGGACGGGCAGCCCCAGCATTTT
CASSLDGQPQHF
>16|many|TRBD1|TRBJ2-3|TRBV7-2
TGTGCCAGCAGCTTTCCAGGGGGCCCACGCACAGATACGCAGTATTTT
CASSFPGGPRTDTQYF
>13|-|TRBD2|TRBJ2-1|TRBV12-5
TGTGCTAGTGGGGGAGGACTAGTCGATGAGCAGTTCTTC
CASGGGLVDEQFF
>14|large|TRBD1|TRBJ2-5|TRBV25-1
TGTGCCAGCAGTGAAAGGGGGCACCAAGAGACCCAGTACTTC
CASSERGHQETQYF
>13|-|-|TRBJ2-7|TRBV29-1
TGCAGCGTTGGGGGGGCTTTTAGCGACGAGCAGTACTTC
CSVGGAFSDEQYF
>14|many|-|TRBJ1-6|TRBV10-3
TGTGCCATCAGTGTGGGGCAGAATAATTCACCCCTCCACTTT
CAISVGQNNSPLHF
>14|medium-sized|-|TRBJ2-3|TRBV6-5
TGTGCCAGCAGTTTTAGTGATAGCACAGATACGCAGTATTTT
CASSFSDSTDTQYF
>15|many|TRBD2|TRBJ2-7|TRBV20-1
TGCAGTGCTCTGACTAGCGGGGGCCTTCCCTACGAGCAGTACTTC
CSALTSGGLPYEQYF
>16|many|-|TRBJ2-1|TRBV2
TGTGCCAGCAGTGAAGCCGGGCTGAGCTCCTACAATGAGCAGTTCTTC
CASSEAGLSSYNEQFF
>16|medium-sized|-|TRBJ2-7|TRBV20-1
TGCAGTGCTAGCGACCCTCGCGCCGGGACAACCTACGAGCAGTACTTC
CSASDPRAGTTYEQYF
>15|medium-sized|TRBD1|TRBJ2-3|TRBV5-5
TGTGCCAGCAGCCCTGACAGGGGGCATTCAGATACGCAGTATTTT
CASSPDRGHSDTQYF